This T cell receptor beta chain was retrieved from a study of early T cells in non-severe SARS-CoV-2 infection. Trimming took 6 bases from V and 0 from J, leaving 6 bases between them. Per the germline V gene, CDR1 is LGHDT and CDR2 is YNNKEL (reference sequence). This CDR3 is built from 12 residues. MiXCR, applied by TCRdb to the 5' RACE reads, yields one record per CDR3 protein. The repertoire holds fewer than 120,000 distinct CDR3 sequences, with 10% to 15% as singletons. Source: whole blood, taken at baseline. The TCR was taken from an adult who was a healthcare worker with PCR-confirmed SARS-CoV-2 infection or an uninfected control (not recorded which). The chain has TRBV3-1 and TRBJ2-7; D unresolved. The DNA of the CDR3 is TGTGCCAGCAGTCGGGCCTCCTACGAGCAGTACTTC. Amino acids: CASSRASYEQYF.